A selection of T cell receptor beta chains follows, all from one sample in a study of blood T cell repertoires in COVID-19. Produced via immunoSEQ multiplex PCR; TCRdb's table is partial and in-frame only. The sample has 150,000 or so clones, around 82% seen once. Sequences were obtained from PBMCs or T cells enriched from blood (not recorded which). These receptors were taken from a woman in her fifties or sixties who had recovered from COVID-19. Both conserved end residues are part of each CDR3. D genes are given only for firm matches. Clone size is shown for a subset of rows, as once, few, many or a class of expanded clone.

TRBJ2-2	TRBV9	.	.	TGTGCCAGCAGCGTAGGGGGCAGGTCCGGGGAGCTGTTTTTT	CASSVGGRSGELFF
TRBJ2-2	TRBV2	.	.	TGTGCCAGCATAGCGACTTCGAACACCGGGGAGCTGTTTTTT	CASIATSNTGELFF
TRBJ1-2	TRBV28	.	.	TGTGCCAGCAGCACCTACAGGGCCAAGGCCTATGGCTACACCTTC	CASSTYRAKAYGYTF
TRBJ1-6	TRBV5-1	TRBD1	.	TGCGCCAGCAGCTTGGGACAGGGCGATTCACCCCTCCACTTT	CASSLGQGDSPLHF
TRBJ2-3	TRBV4-2	TRBD2	.	TGTGCCAGCAGCCAATGGCAGCGGGGGGGCAGCACAGATACGCAGTATTTT	CASSQWQRGGSTDTQYF
TRBJ1-5	TRBV28	.	once	TGTGCCAGCAGTGCCCCCGGAGGGTTGGACAATCAGCCCCAGCATTTT	CASSAPGGLDNQPQHF
TRBJ1-5	TRBV6-5	.	.	TGTGCCAGCACCCTAGGGGGTAATCAGCCCCAGCATTTT	CASTLGGNQPQHF
TRBJ2-5	TRBV7-7	TRBD2	.	TGTGCCAGCAGCTTACCGAGCGGGGGGGCCCTGAGGGAGACCCAGTACTTC	CASSLPSGGALRETQYF
TRBJ1-6	TRBV5-5	.	once	TGTGCCAGCAGCTTGGATTTCGGGGTCGGGAATTCACCCCTCCACTTT	CASSLDFGVGNSPLHF
TRBJ1-4	TRBV5-1	.	once	TGCGCCAGCACCGCCCGGGGCGCGGGGGAAAAACTGTTTTTT	CASTARGAGEKLFF
TRBJ1-2	TRBV12-3/TRBV12-4	TRBD1	.	TGTGCCAGCAGTCCGACAGGGGGCTATGGCTACACCTTC	CASSPTGGYGYTF
TRBJ2-1	TRBV4-2	.	once	TGTGCCAGCAGCCCGCGGGGAGATCCATACAATGAGCAGTTCTTC	CASSPRGDPYNEQFF
TRBJ1-5	TRBV24-1	.	.	TGTGCCACCCGGTGGGGGCGGGCGGCTAGGCAGCCCCAGCATTTT	CATRWGRAARQPQHF
TRBJ1-1	TRBV19	.	.	TGTGCCAGTAGCATGACAGGTATCCCCAACACTGAAGCTTTCTTT	CASSMTGIPNTEAFF
TRBJ2-7	TRBV3-1/TRBV3-2	.	.	TGTGCCAGCAGCAACCGGGACACCTCCTACGAGCAGTACTTC	CASSNRDTSYEQYF
TRBJ1-6	TRBV6-1	.	once	TGTGCCAGCAGAGAAGGGTGGAGTAATTCACCCCTCCACTTT	CASREGWSNSPLHF
TRBJ2-1	TRBV7-9	.	.	TGTGCCAGCAGCTTAGCAGGACAGAATGAGCAGTTCTTC	CASSLAGQNEQFF
TRBJ1-5	TRBV28	.	.	TGTGCCAGCAGCTTTACAGGGACCCCCAATCAGCCCCAGCATTTT	CASSFTGTPNQPQHF
TRBJ1-2	TRBV3-1/TRBV3-2	.	.	TGTGCCAGCAGCCTCGGGTCGAGGGATGGCTACACCTTC	CASSLGSRDGYTF
TRBJ2-5	TRBV9	.	.	TGTGCCACCGAGAGGAGGCGGGAGACCCAGTACTTC	CATERRRETQYF
TRBJ1-2	TRBV28	.	once	TGTGCCAGCAGTTTGAGGGTGCGCGGGGGCTACACCTTC	CASSLRVRGGYTF
TRBJ1-1	TRBV2	.	.	TGTGCCAGCACCCAAGCGGGAGTGCGGATACTCGGACTGAACACTGAAGCTTTCTTT	CASTQAGVRILGLNTEAFF
TRBJ2-7	TRBV6-4	.	.	TGTGCCAGCAGTTGGATAAGGTGGGAACCGGGGGTTTCCTACGAGCAGTACTTC	CASSWIRWEPGVSYEQYF
TRBJ2-2	TRBV28	.	few	TGTGCCAGCAGTTTTCTAGGGGCGGACAACACCGGGGAGCTGTTTTTT	CASSFLGADNTGELFF
TRBJ2-1	TRBV7-9	.	many	TGTGCCAGCAGCTTAGGGACACACAATGAGCAGTTCTTC	CASSLGTHNEQFF
TRBJ2-3	TRBV24-1	TRBD2	.	TGTGCCACCAGTGACCCAAGCGGGGGAGGAGATACGCAGTATTTT	CATSDPSGGGDTQYF
TRBJ2-2	TRBV28	TRBD1	.	TGTGCCAGCAGCTATATCACAGGGGCGAACACCGGGGAGCTGTTTTTT	CASSYITGANTGELFF
TRBJ2-1	TRBV24-1	TRBD2	.	TGTGCCACCAGTAGTACTAGCGGGGGAACCTCTGACTACAATGAGCAGTTCTTC	CATSSTSGGTSDYNEQFF
TRBJ2-5	TRBV4-2	TRBD2	few	TGTGCCAGCAGCCAAGTTGTGGCTAGCGGTCAAGAGACCCAGTACTTC	CASSQVVASGQETQYF
TRBJ2-1	TRBV18	TRBD1	once	TGTGCCAGCTCCCACCAAACCCGGGACAGGAGAGAGCAGTTCTTC	CASSHQTRDRREQFF
TRBJ1-4	TRBV7-9	.	.	TGTGCCAGCACCCCGGGGGTCGGGTATGAAAAACTGTTTTTT	CASTPGVGYEKLFF
TRBJ1-1	TRBV20-1	.	.	TGCAGTGCTAGTGGGCAGGGTATAGGCACTGAAGCTTTCTTT	CSASGQGIGTEAFF
TRBJ1-3	TRBV18	TRBD1	.	TGTGCCAGCTCACCATTCCAGGGGGAGAGCTCTGGAAACACCATATATTTT	CASSPFQGESSGNTIYF
TRBJ1-2	TRBV19	TRBD1	.	TGTGCCAGTAGTACAAGACAGGGCCTCTATGGCTACACCTTC	CASSTRQGLYGYTF
TRBJ1-4	TRBV28	TRBD1	.	TGTGCCAGCAGTTTGGGACAGACTAATGAAAAACTGTTTTTT	CASSLGQTNEKLFF
TRBJ2-5	TRBV10-3	.	.	TGTGCCATCAGTGTTGACAGTCAAGAGACCCAGTACTTC	CAISVDSQETQYF
TRBJ2-2	TRBV2	TRBD2	once	TGTGCCAGCAGATCTGGACTAGCGGGATACGGGGAGCTGTTTTTT	CASRSGLAGYGELFF
TRBJ2-7	TRBV27	TRBD1	.	TGTGCCAGCAGTGTGGACAGGAGCGAGCAGTACTTC	CASSVDRSEQYF
TRBJ1-2	TRBV27	.	.	TGTGCCAGCAGTTTTCGGTCGGGGATAGGGACTAACTATGGCTACACCTTC	CASSFRSGIGTNYGYTF
TRBJ2-4	TRBV6-6	TRBD1	.	TGTGCCAGCACCCACCGGGACAGGGCCAAAAACATTCAGTACTTC	CASTHRDRAKNIQYF
TRBJ1-2	TRBV28	.	.	TGTGCCAGCAGTCCAGCGGGACGGGGATATGGCTACACCTTC	CASSPAGRGYGYTF
TRBJ1-4	TRBV3-1/TRBV3-2	.	.	TGTGCCAGCAGCCAAGACTTTCAGGATGAAAAACTGTTTTTT	CASSQDFQDEKLFF
TRBJ1-1	TRBV3-1/TRBV3-2	.	.	TGTGCCAGCAGTGGACAGACGAACACTGAAGCTTTCTTT	CASSGQTNTEAFF
TRBJ2-1	TRBV10-3	TRBD1	.	TGTGCCATCAGATTAGGACAGGGAAATTCGGGCTCCTACAATGAGCAGTTCTTC	CAIRLGQGNSGSYNEQFF
TRBJ1-6	TRBV2	.	.	TGTGCCAGCGCGATCGGAGATTCACCCCTCCACTTT	CASAIGDSPLHF
TRBJ1-4	TRBV5-5	.	.	TGTGCCAGCAGCCTACAGGGTCCTAATGAAAAACTGTTTTTT	CASSLQGPNEKLFF
TRBJ1-4	TRBV14	.	.	TGTGCCAGCAGCCAAGATATCGGCGGGGGGGAAAAACTGTTTTTT	CASSQDIGGGEKLFF
TRBJ2-1	TRBV12-3/TRBV12-4	TRBD1	.	TGTGCCAGCACTCCGGGACAGTACAATGAGCAGTTCTTC	CASTPGQYNEQFF
TRBJ2-1	TRBV5-6	TRBD2	.	TGTGCCAGCAGTAGACTAGCGGGGGGGCCGGGAGAGCAGTTCTTC	CASSRLAGGPGEQFF
TRBJ2-1	TRBV12-3/TRBV12-4	.	.	TGTGCCAGCAGCCCACAGGGTCTGGAGCAGTTCTTC	CASSPQGLEQFF
TRBJ1-2	TRBV27	.	once	TGTGCCAGCGGCCGAACGGGGGGGAACTATGGCTACACCTTC	CASGRTGGNYGYTF
TRBJ2-5	TRBV2	.	few	TGTGCCAGCATAGGAGGGGAAGAGACCCAGTACTTC	CASIGGEETQYF
TRBJ2-2	TRBV7-6	.	.	TGTGCCAGCAGCTTAGCGCTCGGGGGATCCACCGGGGAGCTGTTTTTT	CASSLALGGSTGELFF
TRBJ2-1	TRBV6-5	TRBD2	once	TGTGCCAGCAGTTTGAGCGGGGGGGCCAATGAGCAGTTCTTC	CASSLSGGANEQFF